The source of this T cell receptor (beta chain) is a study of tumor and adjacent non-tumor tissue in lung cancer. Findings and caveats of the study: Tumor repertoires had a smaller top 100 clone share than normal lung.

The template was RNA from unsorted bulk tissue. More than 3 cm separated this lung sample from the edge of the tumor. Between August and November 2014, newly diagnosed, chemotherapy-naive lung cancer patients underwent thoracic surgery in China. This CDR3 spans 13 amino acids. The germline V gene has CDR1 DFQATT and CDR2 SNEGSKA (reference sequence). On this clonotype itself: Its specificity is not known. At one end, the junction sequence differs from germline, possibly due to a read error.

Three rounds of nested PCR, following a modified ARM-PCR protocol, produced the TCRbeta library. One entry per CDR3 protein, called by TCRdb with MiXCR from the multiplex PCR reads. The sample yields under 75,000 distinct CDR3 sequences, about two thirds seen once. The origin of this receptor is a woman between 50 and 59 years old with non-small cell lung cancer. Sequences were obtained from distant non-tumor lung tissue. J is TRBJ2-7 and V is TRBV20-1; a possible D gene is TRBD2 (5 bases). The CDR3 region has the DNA TGCAGTGGTAGAGGACGACGGGGATACGAGCAGTATTTC. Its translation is CSGRGRRGYEQYF.